The present TCR beta chain was sequenced within a study of T cell responses to AZD1222 COVID-19 vaccine. Points on this clone: Its antigen remains unidentified.

Study-wide findings and caveats: Every sample of the repertoires postdated the peak T cell response.

V was pared by 5 bases and J by 2 bases, with 19 bases between. The CDR3 totals 16 residues. From germline, CDR1 is SGHTA and CDR2 FQGNSA. The assay was immunoSEQ multiplex PCR, and TCRdb's table has in-frame clones only and misses some. The sample contains about 140,000 clones, around 90% of which appear only once. The chain combines TRBV7-2 with TRBJ2-7, with D tentatively TRBD2 (6 bases). The source was peripheral blood, collected on day 0 of AZD1222 vaccination. The receptor was derived from an adult in good health. CDR3 nucleotide sequence: TGTGCCAGCAGCCCCCCAGGTGGGGGGACGGCCTACGAGCAGTACTTC. Translating it yields CASSPPGGGTAYEQYF.